The clone carrying this T cell receptor beta chain was observed a handful of times. TCRdb ran MiXCR on the 5' RACE reads and lists one entry per CDR3 protein. The table includes roughly 690,000 distinct CDR3 sequences, 21% detected once. This entry is derived from a study of identical twins. This CDR3 comprises 15 residues. V was clipped by 3 bases and J by 4 bases, with 14 bases between them. Germline V gives CDR1 MNHNS, CDR2 SASEGT. These data also formed part of another study, on T cells expressing NK-cell markers. That work states: Whether the expanded NKG2C+ T cell clones recognized HCMV remained unclear.

The chain recombines TRBV6-1 with TRBJ2-3, with D perhaps matching TRBD1 or TRBD2 (5 bases each). The receptor was derived from a woman younger than 35 in good health. The sample was PBMCs. CDR3 DNA sequence: TGTGCCAGCAGTGACGTTGGACGAGGGGCAGATACGCAGTATTTT. Translation gives CASSDVGRGADTQYF.